This TCR beta chain was retrieved from a study of regulatory T cells in long-lasting Graves disease. Time point denoted: persistent/refractory GD, antithyroid drugs over 5 years with positive TRAb. Preparation of the TCR library used RNA extracted from PBMCs. The TCR beta library used iRepertoire HTBI primers with Arm-PCR amplification of CDR3. In the authors' methods: Identified across the samples were approximately 60 TRBV segments and more than twelve TRBJ segments. TCRdb analysed the multiplex PCR reads with MiXCR anew, one entry per CDR3 protein. The V and J calls were determined by TCRdb, not by the authors. The sample lists around 430,000 distinct CDR3 sequences; 20% to 25% were seen once. There are 12 residues in the CDR3. Germline loops: CDR1 MNHEY, CDR2 SVGEGT. Trimming took off 5 bases at V and 7 bases at J, with 11 bases between the two ends.

The origin of this receptor is a female donor with Graves disease. V and J are TRBV6-2 or TRBV6-3 and TRBJ1-2; D is unclear. The sequencing used peripheral blood mononuclear cells (PBMCs), collected when the disease was refractory, from a patient treated with antithyroid drugs. CDR3 DNA sequence: TGTGCCAGCAGTGCACCGATGGGTGGCTACACCTTC. Encoded protein: CASSAPMGGYTF.